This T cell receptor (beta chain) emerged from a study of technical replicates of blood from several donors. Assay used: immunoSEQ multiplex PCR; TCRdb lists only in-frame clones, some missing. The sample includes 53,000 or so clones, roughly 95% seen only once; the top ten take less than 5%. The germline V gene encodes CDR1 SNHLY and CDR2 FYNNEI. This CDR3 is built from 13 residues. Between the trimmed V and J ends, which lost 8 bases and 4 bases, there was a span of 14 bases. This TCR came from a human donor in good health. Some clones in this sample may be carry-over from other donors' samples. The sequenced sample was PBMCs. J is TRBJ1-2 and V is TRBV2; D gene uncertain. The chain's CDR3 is CASGERGSYGYTF. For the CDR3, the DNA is TGTGCCAGCGGAGAGCGCGGGAGCTATGGCTACACCTTC.